The clone carrying this TCR beta chain was counted a few times. Sequencing was performed with immunoSEQ multiplex PCR; in TCRdb, only in-frame clones are kept and a portion is missing. The data contain over 35,000 clones, 75% to 90% of them seen just once; the ten biggest clones take up roughly two fifths. The sample belongs to a study of blood T cell repertoires in COVID-19. Looking at the study overall: From the United States, Italy and Spain came samples of acute and convalescent COVID-19. T cells, B-cell-depleted T cells, or PBMCs provided the cDNA or gDNA that served as material.

Losses at the gene ends were 3 bases for V and 4 bases for J; bases not matched to a gene: 2. Germline values: CDR1 KGHSH, CDR2 LQKENI. The CDR3 loop spans 13 amino acids. The genes are TRBV18 and TRBJ1-1; 7 bases line up with TRBD1. The source material was peripheral blood. The receptor was derived from a man between 60 and 75 years old with active or convalescent COVID-19. The CDR3 region has the DNA TGTGCCAGCTCACCCGACAGGGCCACTGAAGCTTTCTTT. It yields the protein CASSPDRATEAFF.